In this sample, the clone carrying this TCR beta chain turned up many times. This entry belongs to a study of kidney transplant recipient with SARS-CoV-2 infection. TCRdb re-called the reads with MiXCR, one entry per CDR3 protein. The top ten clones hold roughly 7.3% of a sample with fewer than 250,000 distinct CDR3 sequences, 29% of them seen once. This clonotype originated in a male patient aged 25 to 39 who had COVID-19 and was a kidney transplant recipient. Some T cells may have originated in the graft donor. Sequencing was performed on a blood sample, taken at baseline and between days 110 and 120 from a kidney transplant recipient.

The CDR3 bases are TGCGCCAGCAAATCAGGGGGCTCCACAGATACGCAGTATTTT. This codes for CASKSGGSTDTQYF. V gene TRBV5-1 combines with J gene TRBJ2-3, with TRBD1 matching 8 bases. J gave up 2 bases and V 6 bases, and 5 bases lay outside the gene matches. CDR3 length: 14 residues. Germline lookup yields CDR1 SGHRS and CDR2 YFSETQ.